The 29 T cell receptor beta chains listed next were all sequenced from one sample in a study of beta chain features in type 1 diabetes. Every bit of the isolated RNA underwent reverse transcription, so sequencing read expressed TCRB transcripts. Data came from immunoSEQ multiplex PCR; TCRdb stores just in-frame clones and leaves some out. The top ten hold under 8.5% of the sample, which has about 320,000 clones, around 13% seen once. Sequenced: central memory CD4+ T cells from blood. All receptors derive from a young man in good health.

The chain joins TRBV6-5 to TRBJ2-7; D may be TRBD1 or TRBD2 (5 bases each). The CDR3 loop spans 14 amino acids. V lost 5 bases, J lost 4 bases, and 15 bases lay in between. Germline assignment: CDR1 MNHEY and CDR2 SVGAGI. The CDR3 nucleotides are TGTGCCAGCAGTCCCCTGGGACGGACTTACGAGCAGTACTTC. This sequence encodes CASSPLGRTYEQYF.

In its sample, this clone was seen many times. The gene calls are TRBV9 and TRBJ1-1; TRBD1 aligns across 7 bases. V was clipped by 3 bases and J by 5 bases; unmatched bases: 7. Germline V lookup: CDR1 SGDLS, CDR2 YYNGEE. The CDR3 extends over 14 amino acids. CDR3 region: CASSERQGRTEAFF. The DNA of the CDR3 is TGTGCCAGCAGCGAAAGACAGGGAAGGACTGAAGCTTTCTTT.

This clone was found a few times. The J gene is TRBJ2-7, the V gene TRBV5-1; 11 positions match TRBD1. Germline CDR1 reads SGHRS; CDR2 reads YFSETQ. There are 15 residues in the CDR3. The V and J ends lost 0 bases and 3 bases, in that order; junction bases with no gene match: 2. The DNA of the CDR3 is TGCGCCAGCAGCTTGGGGGACAGGGGGAGCTACGAGCAGTACTTC. This codes for CASSLGDRGSYEQYF. The whole variable domain, filled in from reference TRBV5-1 and TRBJ2-7, reads KAGVTQTPRYLIKTRGQQVTLSCSPISGHRSVSWYQQTPGQGLQFLFEYFSETQRNKGNFPGRFSGRQFSNSRSEMNVSTLELGDSALYLCASSLGDRGSYEQYFGPGTRLTVT.

This clone appeared a few times. This chain links TRBV4-1 with TRBJ1-3; D gene unclear. The CDR3 loop spans 15 amino acids. Per germline, CDR1 MGHRA and CDR2 YSYEKL. V was shortened by 0 bases and J by 2 bases, with 8 bases between the two germline ends. For the CDR3, the DNA is TGCGCCAGCAGCCAAGATTCGGGAACTGGAAACACCATATATTTT. It is translated as CASSQDSGTGNTIYF.

This clone was observed at least ten times. The rearrangement links TRBV21-1 to TRBJ2-7; TRBD2, the D gene given by the table, was not confirmed from the DNA. TRBV21-1 is annotated as a pseudogene. The CDR3 consists of 14 residues. CDR3 amino acids: CASGGVAAPYEQYV. CDR3 bases: TGTGCCAGCGGTGGGGTAGCGGCCCCCTACGAGCAGTACGTC.

J is TRBJ2-5 and V is TRBV11-2; 7 bases map to TRBD2. J was trimmed by 4 bases and V by 5 bases; bases with no gene match: 7. Looked up from germline, CDR1 is SGHAT and CDR2 is FQNNGV. This CDR3 is 14 amino acids long. The CDR3 is CASSPTTSPETQYF. The DNA of the CDR3 is TGTGCCAGCAGCCCGACGACTAGCCCAGAGACCCAGTACTTC.

The V gene is TRBV9, the J gene TRBJ1-2; 7 nucleotides line up with TRBD1. J lost 2 bases, V lost 4 bases, and 5 bases had no gene match. This CDR3 spans 14 amino acids. CDR1 SGDLS and CDR2 YYNGEE come from the germline V gene. CDR3 bases: TGTGCCAGCAGCCCCCAGGGGGGGAACTATGGCTACACCTTC. This gives the protein CASSPQGGNYGYTF. Using reference TRBV9 and TRBJ1-2 for the parts outside the CDR3, the full variable domain is DSGVTQTPKHLITATGQRVTLRCSPRSGDLSVYWYQQSLDQGLQFLIQYYNGEERAKGNILERFSAQQFPDLHSELNLSSLELGDSALYFCASSPQGGNYGYTFGSGTRLTVV.

This clone appeared a few times. J is TRBJ2-3 and V is TRBV7-9, with 9 bases aligning to TRBD2. Losses at the gene ends were 2 bases for V and 3 bases for J; bases not matched to a gene: 3. Germline V gene sequence: CDR1 SEHNR, CDR2 FQNEAQ (reference sequence). CDR3 size: 15 residues. The CDR3: CASSLRTSVTDTQYF. DNA for the CDR3: TGTGCCAGCAGCTTAAGGACTAGCGTAACAGATACGCAGTATTTT.

The chain carries TRBV19 and TRBJ2-2; no definite D call. This CDR3 contains 16 residues. The V gene lost 7 bases and the J gene lost 2 bases, with 17 bases spanning the gap. The germline V gene encodes CDR1 LNHDA and CDR2 SQIVND (reference sequence). CDR3: CASTPQHNTNTGELFF. The CDR3, as DNA: TGTGCCAGTACCCCACAGCACAACACTAACACCGGGGAGCTGTTTTTT.

This chain links TRBV12-5 with TRBJ2-7; TRBD1 agrees at 12 bases. The CDR3 totals 16 residues. V was pared by 9 bases and J by 4 bases, with 13 bases of the junction left unmatched. Germline V gene sequence: CDR1 LGHNT, CDR2 FRNRAP. CDR3 amino acids: CASPLGQGAIKYEQYV. The CDR3 DNA reads as TGTGCTAGCCCCCTGGGACAGGGGGCTATTAAGTACGAGCAGTACGTC.

V usage is TRBV14 and J usage is TRBJ1-6; D call uncertain. Germline V lookup: CDR1 SGHDN, CDR2 FVKESK. The CDR3 contains 15 residues. V lost 4 bases and J 2 bases, leaving 9 bases between the germline ends. CDR3 region: CASSPRSPYNSPLHF. The CDR3 DNA is TGTGCCAGCAGCCCGCGGTCCCCCTATAATTCACCCCTCCACTTT.

This sequence joins TRBV11-2 and TRBJ1-6; no reliable D call. From germline, CDR1 is SGHAT and CDR2 FQNNGV. This CDR3 has 14 residues. V lost 5 bases to trimming and J lost 7 bases, with 12 bases between them. CDR3 region: CASSGRFMNSPLHF. The CDR3 coding sequence is TGTGCCAGCAGCGGAAGGTTCATGAATTCACCCCTCCACTTT. Full variable domain (remainder filled in from reference TRBV11-2 and TRBJ1-6): EAGVAQSPRYKIIEKRQSVAFWCNPISGHATLYWYQQILGQGPKLLIQFQNNGVVDDSQLPKDRFSAERLKGVDSTLKIQPAKLEDSAVYLCASSGRFMNSPLHFGNGTRLTVT.

Written as DNA, the CDR3 is TGTGCCAGTAGAATGGGGGCTAGCAATACGAACACCGGGGAGCTGTTTTTT. Translating it yields CASRMGASNTNTGELFF. The rearrangement joins TRBV19 to TRBJ2-2; TRBD1 might be the D (6 bases). The CDR3 extends over 17 amino acids. The germline V and J ends were trimmed by 6 bases and 0 bases, with 17 bases remaining between them. The germline V gene has CDR1 LNHDA and CDR2 SQIVND (reference sequence).

This clone was counted between two and nine times. The chain has TRBV6-4 and TRBJ2-5; TRBD2 matches at 12 bases. V dropped 5 bases and J dropped 1; count of bases not matched to a gene: 8. The CDR3 totals 17 residues. Germline lookup yields CDR1 MRHNA and CDR2 SNTAGT. This chain's CDR3 is CASSRLAGVPAQETQYF. In DNA form, the CDR3 reads TGTGCCAGCAGTCGACTAGCGGGAGTCCCCGCCCAAGAGACCCAGTACTTC.

The rearrangement uses TRBV11-2 and TRBJ2-5; D possibly uses TRBD1 or TRBD2 (5 bases each). The length of the CDR3 is 15 residues. The V end was cut by 7 bases, the J end by 3 bases, with 18 bases between. Germline V gene data show CDR1 as SGHAT and CDR2 as FQNNGV. The CDR3: CASKHPGPREETQYF. CDR3 DNA: TGTGCCAGCAAACATCCGGGGCCAAGAGAAGAGACCCAGTACTTC.

This clone was observed a handful of times. The chain joins TRBV7-9 to TRBJ1-1; D not resolved. CDR1 SEHNR and CDR2 FQNEAQ come from the germline V gene (reference sequence). Trimming shortened V by 2 bases and J by 5 bases, and 9 bases separated the two germline ends. This CDR3 is 13 amino acids long. CDR3 bases: TGTGCCAGCAGCTTAAAAAGCGAAACTGAAGCTTTCTTT. Its translation: CASSLKSETEAFF.

On this clone itself: This specimen includes other DNA sequences encoding the same CDR3. V is TRBV6-5 and J is TRBJ2-3, with a possible D match to TRBD1 (6 bases). The length of the CDR3 is 15 residues. The V end lost 0 bases, the J end lost 10 bases, and 17 bases lay between the germline ends. The germline CDR1 and CDR2 sequences are MNHEY and SVGAGI. The DNA for the CDR3 is TGTGCCAGCAGTTACTCACAAGGATCGGGACAAGCGCAGTATTTT. Translating it yields CASSYSQGSGQAQYF.

This clone was seen a few times. The chain uses TRBV9 and TRBJ2-7, with D possibly called TRBD1 or TRBD2 (6 bases each). This CDR3 is 16 amino acids long. V dropped 6 bases and J dropped 3 bases, with 22 bases sitting between them. The germline V gene has CDR1 SGDLS and CDR2 YYNGEE. CDR3 in amino acids: CASNHYHDGGHYEQYF. The CDR3, as DNA: TGTGCCAGCAACCATTATCATGACGGGGGCCACTACGAGCAGTACTTC.

This clone has more than one count but fewer than ten. The J gene is TRBJ2-1, the V gene TRBV21-1; the D call in the table, TRBD2, was not verified against the DNA. TRBV21-1 is a recognized pseudogene. This CDR3 is built from 19 residues. CDR3 loop: CASSKGGASGPCSYNEQFF. CDR3 nucleotides: TGTGCCAGCAGCAAGGGTGGGGCTAGCGGTCCTTGCTCCTACAATGAGCAGTTCTTC.

This clone occurred many times. The chain is built from TRBV11-2 and TRBJ2-5; 8 nucleotides align to TRBD2. V lost 3 bases to trimming and J lost 2 bases; unmatched junction nucleotides: 8. Germline assignment: CDR1 SGHAT and CDR2 FQNNGV. The CDR3 spans 16 residues. The CDR3 reads CASSFDGRGGQETQYF. Here the CDR3 DNA reads TGTGCCAGCAGCTTTGATGGACGCGGGGGGCAAGAGACCCAGTACTTC.

The V and J genes are TRBV10-3 and TRBJ1-1; 8 nucleotides agree with TRBD1. CDR3 length equals 16 residues. Germline values: CDR1 ENHRY, CDR2 SYGVKD. V gave up 5 bases and J gave up 2 bases; unmatched junction bases: 10. The CDR3 loop is CAISSGQGAYNTEAFF. The CDR3 nucleotides read TGTGCCATCAGTAGCGGGCAGGGGGCATATAACACTGAAGCTTTCTTT.

This clone was seen ten or more times. The chain recombines TRBV7-2 with TRBJ1-5; D remains ambiguous. Trimming shortened V by 1 base and J by 6 bases, and 16 bases separated the two germline ends. Germline CDR1 reads SGHTA; CDR2 reads FQGNSA. The CDR3 covers 16 residues. CDR3 residues: CASSLEVVGVAQPQHF. The CDR3, as DNA: TGTGCCAGCAGCTTAGAAGTGGTCGGGGTTGCTCAGCCCCAGCATTTT.

This clone has only a few counts. The genes are TRBV7-2 and TRBJ2-1, with 12 bases identical to TRBD2. V lost 5 bases, J lost 0 bases, and 8 bases stayed unmatched. The CDR3 is made up of 18 amino acids. Germline values: CDR1 SGHTA, CDR2 FQGNSA. The CDR3 region has the DNA TGTGCCAGCAGCCCCGGGACTAGCGGGTTTAGCTCCTACAATGAGCAGTTCTTC. Amino acids: CASSPGTSGFSSYNEQFF.

This sequence joins TRBV27 and TRBJ1-4, with 7 bases lining up with TRBD1. Germline V gives CDR1 MNHEY, CDR2 SMNVEV (reference sequence). Trimming took 7 bases from V and 0 from J; bases not matched to a gene: 8. The CDR3 has 16 residues. The CDR3 bases are TGTGCCAGCAAGAGAGGGGGCCGCACAACTAATGAAAAACTGTTTTTT. Protein product: CASKRGGRTTNEKLFF.

The V gene is TRBV5-4, the J gene TRBJ2-3; D not certain. Germline V gene sequence: CDR1 SGHNT, CDR2 YYREEE (reference sequence). Between the trimmed V and J ends, which lost 5 bases and 2 bases, there was a span of 9 bases. This CDR3 region has 13 residues. The CDR3 sequence: CASSRSPTDTQYF. CDR3 sequence (DNA): TGTGCCAGCAGTAGATCCCCCACAGATACGCAGTATTTT.

J is TRBJ2-5 and V is TRBV30; D possibly uses TRBD1 or TRBD2 (5 bases each). This CDR3 contains 13 residues. The V end was cut by 4 bases, the J end by 1 base, with 10 bases between. Germline values: CDR1 GTSNPN, CDR2 SVGIG (reference sequence). The CDR3 coding sequence is TGTGCCTGGAAGCGGCAGGGCCAAGAGACCCAGTACTTC. It specifies CAWKRQGQETQYF. Drawing the rest from reference TRBV30 and TRBJ2-5, the complete variable domain is SQTIHQWPATLVQPVGSPLSLECTVEGTSNPNLYWYRQAAGRGLQLLFYSVGIGQISSEVPQNLSASRPQDRQFILSSKKLLLSDSGFYLCAWKRQGQETQYFGPGTRLLVL.

This chain uses TRBV19 with TRBJ1-1, with D uncertain. V was pared by 3 bases and J by 1 base, with 12 bases between. Germline V gene data show CDR1 as LNHDA and CDR2 as SQIVND (reference sequence). The length of the CDR3 is 15 residues. The CDR3 loop reads CASSMVPVRNTEAFF. DNA of the CDR3: TGTGCCAGTAGTATGGTTCCGGTTCGGAACACTGAAGCTTTCTTT.

This chain links TRBV18 with TRBJ1-1; D might be TRBD1 (6 bases). V was shortened by 6 bases and J by 6 bases, with 14 bases between the two germline ends. CDR3 length: 13 residues. Germline assignment: CDR1 KGHSH and CDR2 LQKENI. The chain's CDR3 is CASSAKQGSEAFF. Here the CDR3 DNA reads TGTGCCAGCTCGGCCAAACAGGGCTCTGAAGCTTTCTTT.

The genes are TRBV7-2 and TRBJ2-5; 7 bases agree with TRBD1. Per germline, CDR1 SGHTA and CDR2 FQGNSA. CDR3 length: 14 residues. The J segment lost 5 bases and the V segment lost 6 bases, leaving 9 bases of the junction unmatched. Here the CDR3 reads CASRRTGAGETQYF. Written as DNA, the CDR3 is TGTGCCAGCAGGCGAACAGGGGCCGGGGAGACCCAGTACTTC. Full variable domain (missing parts from reference TRBV7-2 and TRBJ2-5): GAGVSQSPSNKVTEKGKDVELRCDPISGHTALYWYRQSLGQGLEFLIYFQGNSAPDKSGLPSDRFSAERTGGSVSTLTIQRTQQEDSAVYLCASRRTGAGETQYFGPGTRLLVL.